This T cell receptor (beta chain) was identified during a study of T-cell reconstitution after alpha-beta-depleted transplantation in children. General study findings and limits: At the one-year point after transplant, T-cell counts and TCRbeta diversity were found to come mostly from T cells that had been newly produced. About two months after transplant, alpha-beta T cells reportedly came from several hundred expanded graft clones. Some patients' high day-60 TCRbeta diversity was attributed to recipient cells surviving conditioning.

Unmatched junction bases numbered 5, after V lost 0 bases and J lost 3 bases. The CDR3 extends over 15 amino acids. Germline assignment: CDR1 SQVTM and CDR2 ANQGSEA. For TCRbeta, the library was prepared with unique molecular identifiers. TCRdb reanalysed the PCR reads using MiXCR and keeps one entry per CDR3 protein. The sample has 190,000 or so distinct CDR3 sequences; about 6% are singletons. The sample holds many counts of this clonotype. Its target is not known. Sequenced material: PBMCs, taken before TCRalphabeta/CD19-depleted stem cell transplant. The clonotype originates from a girl less than two years old with combined immunodeficiency, due to receive a stem cell transplant. The genes are TRBV29-1 and TRBJ2-3, with 8 bases fitting TRBD2. CDR3 DNA: TGCAGCGTTGAAGAGTTCAGCGGGAGAACAGATACGCAGTATTTT. It specifies CSVEEFSGRTDTQYF.